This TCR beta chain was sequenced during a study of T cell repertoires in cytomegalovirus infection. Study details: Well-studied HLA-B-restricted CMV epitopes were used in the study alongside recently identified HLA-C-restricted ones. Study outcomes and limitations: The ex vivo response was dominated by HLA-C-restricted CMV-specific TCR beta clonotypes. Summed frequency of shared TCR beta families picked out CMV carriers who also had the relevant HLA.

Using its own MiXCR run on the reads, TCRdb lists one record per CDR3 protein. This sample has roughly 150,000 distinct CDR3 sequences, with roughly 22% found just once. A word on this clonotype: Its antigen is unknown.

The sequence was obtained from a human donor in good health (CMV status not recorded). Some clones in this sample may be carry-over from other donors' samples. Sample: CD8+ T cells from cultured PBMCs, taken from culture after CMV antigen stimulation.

As DNA, the CDR3 is TGTGCCAGCAGTCTCTCGCAGGGTCTTGTATCGAGGACCGGGGAGCTGTTTTTT. Translation gives CASSLSQGLVSRTGELFF. J is TRBJ2-2 and V is TRBV6-5, with a possible D match to TRBD1 (5 bases). This CDR3 region has 18 residues. The V end lost 5 bases, the J end lost 5 bases, and 24 bases lay between the germline ends. Germline loops: CDR1 MNHEY, CDR2 SVGAGI.